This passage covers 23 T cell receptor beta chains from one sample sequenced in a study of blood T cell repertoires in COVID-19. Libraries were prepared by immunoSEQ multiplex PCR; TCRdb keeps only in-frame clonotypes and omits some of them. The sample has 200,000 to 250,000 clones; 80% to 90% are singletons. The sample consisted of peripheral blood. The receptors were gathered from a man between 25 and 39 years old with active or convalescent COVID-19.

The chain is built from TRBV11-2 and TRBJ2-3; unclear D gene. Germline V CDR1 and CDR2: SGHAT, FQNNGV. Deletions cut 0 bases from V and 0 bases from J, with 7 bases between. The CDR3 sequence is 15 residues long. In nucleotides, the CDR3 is TGTGCCAGCAGCTTAGAGAAGCGCAGCACAGATACGCAGTATTTT. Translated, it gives CASSLEKRSTDTQYF.

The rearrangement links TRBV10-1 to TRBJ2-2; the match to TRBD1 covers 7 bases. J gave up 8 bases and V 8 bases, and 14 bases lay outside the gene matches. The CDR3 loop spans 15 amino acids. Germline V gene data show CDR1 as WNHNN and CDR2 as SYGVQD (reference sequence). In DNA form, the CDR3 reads TGCGCCAGCGGAGGAAGACAGGGTGGGGTTGGGGAGCTGTTTTTT. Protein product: CASGGRQGGVGELFF.

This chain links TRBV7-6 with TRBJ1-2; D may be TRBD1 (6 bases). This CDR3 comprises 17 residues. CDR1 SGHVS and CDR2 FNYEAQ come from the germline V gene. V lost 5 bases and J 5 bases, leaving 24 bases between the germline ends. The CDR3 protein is CASSPSGGGGDTYGYTF. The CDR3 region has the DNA TGTGCCAGCAGCCCCTCGGGTGGAGGGGGGGATACTTATGGCTACACCTTC.

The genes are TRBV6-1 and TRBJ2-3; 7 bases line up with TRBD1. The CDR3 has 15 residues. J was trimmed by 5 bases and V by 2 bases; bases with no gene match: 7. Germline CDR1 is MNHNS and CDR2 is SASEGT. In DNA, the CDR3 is TGTGCCAGCAGTGAAACAGGGGTAATGTTAGATACGCAGTATTTT. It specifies CASSETGVMLDTQYF.

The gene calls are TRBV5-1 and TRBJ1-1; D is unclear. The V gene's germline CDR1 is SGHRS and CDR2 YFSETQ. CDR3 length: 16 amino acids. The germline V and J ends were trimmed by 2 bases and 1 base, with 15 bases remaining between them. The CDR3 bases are TGCGCCAGCAGCTTCACAGCCCGAGCTCCGAACACTGAAGCTTTCTTT. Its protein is CASSFTARAPNTEAFF.

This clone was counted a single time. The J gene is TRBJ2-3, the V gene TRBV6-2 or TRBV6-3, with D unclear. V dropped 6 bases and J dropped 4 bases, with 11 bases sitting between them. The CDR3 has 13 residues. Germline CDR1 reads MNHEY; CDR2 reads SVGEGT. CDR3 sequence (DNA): TGTGCCAGCAGCCGCCCAGTCCCAGATACGCAGTATTTT. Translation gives CASSRPVPDTQYF.

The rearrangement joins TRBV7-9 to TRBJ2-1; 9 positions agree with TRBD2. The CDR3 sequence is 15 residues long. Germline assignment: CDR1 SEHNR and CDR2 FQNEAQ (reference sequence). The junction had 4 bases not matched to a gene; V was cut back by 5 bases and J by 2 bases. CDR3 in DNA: TGTGCCAGCAGCCCCGGACTAGCGACCTACAATGAGCAGTTCTTC. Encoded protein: CASSPGLATYNEQFF.

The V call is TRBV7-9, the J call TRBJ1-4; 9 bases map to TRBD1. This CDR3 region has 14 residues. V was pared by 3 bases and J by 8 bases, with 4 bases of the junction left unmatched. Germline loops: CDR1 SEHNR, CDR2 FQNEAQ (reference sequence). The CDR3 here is CASSFGQGREKLFF. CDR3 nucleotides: TGTGCCAGCAGCTTCGGACAGGGGAGAGAAAAACTGTTTTTT.

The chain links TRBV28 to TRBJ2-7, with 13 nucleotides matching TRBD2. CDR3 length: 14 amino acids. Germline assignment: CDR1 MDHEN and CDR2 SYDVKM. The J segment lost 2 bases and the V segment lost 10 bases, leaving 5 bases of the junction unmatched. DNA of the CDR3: TGTGCCACGCGGACTAGCGGGAGAACCTACGAGCAGTACTTC. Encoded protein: CATRTSGRTYEQYF.

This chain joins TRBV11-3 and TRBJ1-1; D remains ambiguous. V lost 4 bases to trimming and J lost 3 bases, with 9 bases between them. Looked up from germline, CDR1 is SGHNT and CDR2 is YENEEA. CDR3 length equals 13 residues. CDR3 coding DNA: TGTGCCAGCAGCTCCGAGAGGCACACTGAAGCTTTCTTT. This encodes CASSSERHTEAFF.

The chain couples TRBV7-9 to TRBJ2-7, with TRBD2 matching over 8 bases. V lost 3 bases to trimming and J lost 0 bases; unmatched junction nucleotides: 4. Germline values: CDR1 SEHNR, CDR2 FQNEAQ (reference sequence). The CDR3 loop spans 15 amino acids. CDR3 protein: CASSFVLAASYEQYF. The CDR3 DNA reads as TGTGCCAGCAGCTTTGTACTAGCGGCCTCCTACGAGCAGTACTTC.

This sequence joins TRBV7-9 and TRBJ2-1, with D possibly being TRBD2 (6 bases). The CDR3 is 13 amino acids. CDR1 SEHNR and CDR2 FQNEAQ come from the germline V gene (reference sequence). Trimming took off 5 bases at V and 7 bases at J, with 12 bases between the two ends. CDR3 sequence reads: CASSLGSGNEQFF. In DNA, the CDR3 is TGTGCCAGCAGCCTCGGGAGTGGGAATGAGCAGTTCTTC.

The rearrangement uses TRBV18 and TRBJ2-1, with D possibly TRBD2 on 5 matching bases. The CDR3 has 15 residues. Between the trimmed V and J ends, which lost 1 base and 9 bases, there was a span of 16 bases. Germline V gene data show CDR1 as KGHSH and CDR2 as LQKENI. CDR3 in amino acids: CASSPRSGSHSEQFF. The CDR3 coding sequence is TGTGCCAGCTCACCACGCAGTGGGAGTCATAGTGAGCAGTTCTTC.

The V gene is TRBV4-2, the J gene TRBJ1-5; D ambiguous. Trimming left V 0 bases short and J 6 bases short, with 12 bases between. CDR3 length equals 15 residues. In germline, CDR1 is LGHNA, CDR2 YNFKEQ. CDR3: CASSQDYMYGQPQHF. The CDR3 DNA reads TGTGCCAGCAGCCAAGATTACATGTATGGTCAGCCCCAGCATTTT.

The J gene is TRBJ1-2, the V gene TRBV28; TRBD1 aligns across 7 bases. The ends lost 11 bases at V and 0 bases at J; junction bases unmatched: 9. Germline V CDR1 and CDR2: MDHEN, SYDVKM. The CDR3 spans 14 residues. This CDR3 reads CAGQTGPPNYGYTF. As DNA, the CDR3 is TGTGCCGGACAGACAGGGCCGCCTAACTATGGCTACACCTTC.

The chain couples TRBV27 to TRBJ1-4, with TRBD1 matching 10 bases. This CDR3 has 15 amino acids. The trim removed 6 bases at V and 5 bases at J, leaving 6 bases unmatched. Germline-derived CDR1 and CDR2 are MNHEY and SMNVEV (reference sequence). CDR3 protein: CASSSMGQGNEKLFF. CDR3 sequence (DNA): TGTGCCAGCAGCTCCATGGGACAGGGGAATGAAAAACTGTTTTTT. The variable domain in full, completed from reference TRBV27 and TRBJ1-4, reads EAQVTQNPRYLITVTGKKLTVTCSQNMNHEYMSWYRQDPGLGLRQIYYSMNVEVTDKGDVPEGYKVSRKEKRNFPLILESPSPNQTSLYFCASSSMGQGNEKLFFGSGTQLSVL.

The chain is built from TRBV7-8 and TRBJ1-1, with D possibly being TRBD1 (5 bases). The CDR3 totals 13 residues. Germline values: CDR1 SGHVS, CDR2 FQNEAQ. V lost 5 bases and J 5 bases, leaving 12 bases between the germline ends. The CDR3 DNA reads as TGTGCCAGCAGCCCACCGGAGGGGACTGAAGCTTTCTTT. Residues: CASSPPEGTEAFF.

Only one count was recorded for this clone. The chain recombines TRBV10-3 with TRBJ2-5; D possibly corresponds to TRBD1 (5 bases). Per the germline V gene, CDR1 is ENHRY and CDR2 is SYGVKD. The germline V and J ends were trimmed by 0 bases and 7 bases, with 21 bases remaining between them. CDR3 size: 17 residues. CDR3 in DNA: TGTGCCATCAGTGAGTCGTTGACAGACCGCTTAATCGGGACCCAGTACTTC. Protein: CAISESLTDRLIGTQYF.

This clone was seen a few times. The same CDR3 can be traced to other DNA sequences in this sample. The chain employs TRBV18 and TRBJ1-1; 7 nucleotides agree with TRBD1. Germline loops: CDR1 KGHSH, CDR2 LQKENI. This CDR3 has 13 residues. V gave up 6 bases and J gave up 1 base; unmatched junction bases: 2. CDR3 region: CASSTGRNTEAFF. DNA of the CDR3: TGTGCCAGCTCGACAGGGAGGAACACTGAAGCTTTCTTT.

The CDR3 sequence: CASSSFGAGSTDTQYF. DNA of the CDR3: TGTGCCAGCAGCTCCTTTGGGGCAGGGTCAACAGATACGCAGTATTTT. The genes are TRBV11-3 and TRBJ2-3; a possible D gene is TRBD1 (5 bases). This CDR3 is 16 amino acids long. Trimming stripped 4 bases from V and 3 bases from J, with 17 bases between. CDR1 and CDR2 (germline): SGHNT, YENEEA.

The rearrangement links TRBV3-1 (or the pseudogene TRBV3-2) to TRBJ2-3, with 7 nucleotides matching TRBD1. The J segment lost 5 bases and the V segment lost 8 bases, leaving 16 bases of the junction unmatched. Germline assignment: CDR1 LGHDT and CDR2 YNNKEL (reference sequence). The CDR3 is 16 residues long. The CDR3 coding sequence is TGTGCCAGCGGCTCCCTCGACAGGGAAATTATAGATACGCAGTATTTT. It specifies CASGSLDREIIDTQYF.

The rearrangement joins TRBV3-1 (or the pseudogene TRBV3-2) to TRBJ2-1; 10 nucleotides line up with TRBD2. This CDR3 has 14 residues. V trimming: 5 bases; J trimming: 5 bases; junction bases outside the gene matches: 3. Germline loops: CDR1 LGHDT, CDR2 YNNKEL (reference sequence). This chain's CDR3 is CASSSTSGHNEQFF. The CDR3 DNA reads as TGTGCCAGCAGCTCGACTAGCGGGCACAATGAGCAGTTCTTC.

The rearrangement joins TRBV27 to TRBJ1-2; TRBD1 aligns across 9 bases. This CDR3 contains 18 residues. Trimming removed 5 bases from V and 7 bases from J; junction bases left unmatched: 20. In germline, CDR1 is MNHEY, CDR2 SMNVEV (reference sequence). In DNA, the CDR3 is TGTGCCAGCAGTGCCGGGACAGGGCCTGGTCTTTCAGTCGGTGGCTACACCTTC. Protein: CASSAGTGPGLSVGGYTF.